This T cell receptor beta chain emerged from a study of blood T cell repertoires in COVID-19. Looking at the study overall: Sample material is recorded as cDNA or gDNA derived from T cells, B-cell-depleted T cells, or PBMCs.

Authors' data handling: Reference gene primer amplification in the assay estimated nucleated cell counts. Clones were read by immunoSEQ multiplex PCR, and TCRdb kept only the in-frame ones, dropping some. The V and J calls and clone size come from that table; D and trimming were worked out from the DNA. Here the sample spans a few hundred thousand clones, about 81% being singletons. While infection was still active, Seattle patients were enrolled and then followed longitudinally. This CDR3 contains 15 residues. Trimming took off 0 bases at V and 9 bases at J, with 16 bases between the two ends. The germline V gene encodes CDR1 MGHRA and CDR2 YSYEKL.

V is TRBV4-1 and J is TRBJ2-3, with D perhaps matching TRBD1 (6 bases). Sequencing used peripheral blood. The source of this sequence is an elderly woman with COVID-19, enrolled during active disease. The CDR3 spells CASSQDINVGQTQYF. CDR3 in DNA: TGCGCCAGCAGCCAAGATATAAATGTAGGACAGACGCAGTATTTT.